A selection of T cell receptor beta chains follows, all from one sample in a study of T cells after yellow fever vaccination. One entry per CDR3 protein, called by TCRdb with MiXCR from the 5' RACE reads. The profile shows about 320,000 distinct CDR3 sequences, about 10% of them singletons. This specimen consisted of CD4+ T cells sorted from PBMCs, obtained 45 days after the yellow fever booster vaccination. The receptors originated from a man aged 18 to 30 who received the YFV17D yellow fever vaccine. CDR3s include the opening cysteine and the closing phenylalanine or tryptophan. Each record gives: V gene, clone size, D gene, J gene, CDR3 DNA, CDR3 protein. D genes are given only for firm matches. Clone sizes are given selectively: once, few, many, or a class where the clone is expanded.

TRBV5-5,few,TRBD1,TRBJ1-2,TGTGCCAGCAGCTTGGGCCCGGGACAGGGGGAAGGAAGCTATGGCTACACCTTC,CASSLGPGQGEGSYGYTF
TRBV9,NA,TRBD2,TRBJ2-3,TGTGCCAGCAGCGTCAATCCCGCGGGGGGCGGGGGAGATACGCAGTATTTT,CASSVNPAGGGGDTQYF
TRBV7-2,few,TRBD2,TRBJ2-2,TGTGCCAGCAGCTTGCATAGCGGGGGGGCCGGAGGGGAGCTGTTTTTT,CASSLHSGGAGGELFF
TRBV12-3/TRBV12-4,many,TRBD1,TRBJ2-3,TGTGCCAGCAGCTTGGGACAGGGCAGCACAGATACGCAGTATTTT,CASSLGQGSTDTQYF
TRBV5-4,many,NA,TRBJ1-1,TGTGCCAGCAGCCCTGGACAGAATAAAGCTTTCTTT,CASSPGQNKAFF
TRBV7-8,many,NA,TRBJ2-2,TGTGCCAGCAGCCGCGTCACCGGGGAGCTGTTTTTT,CASSRVTGELFF
TRBV14,many,NA,TRBJ2-3,TGTGCCAGCAGCCAAGCCGGGAGCACAGATACGCAGTATTTT,CASSQAGSTDTQYF
TRBV6-6,NA,TRBD2,TRBJ2-5,TGTGCCAGCAGTCTCGGACGGGAGGGAGAGACCCAGTACTTC,CASSLGREGETQYF
TRBV6-1,NA,NA,TRBJ1-2,TGTGCCAGCGGGGCTTATGGAGGCTATGGCTACACCTTC,CASGAYGGYGYTF
TRBV6-1,few,NA,TRBJ2-1,TGTGCCAGCAGCTCAAAGGGGGGGGGTGTCCCCAATGAGCAGTTCTTC,CASSSKGGGVPNEQFF
TRBV6-1,NA,NA,TRBJ2-3,TGTGCCAGCAGAGACCTGGGGGGCCCCACAGATACGCAGTATTTT,CASRDLGGPTDTQYF
TRBV6-2/TRBV6-3,few,NA,TRBJ2-5,TGTGCCACCCTATGGGACGGGGAGACCCAGTACTTC,CATLWDGETQYF
TRBV12-3/TRBV12-4,many,NA,TRBJ1-5,TGTGCCAGCAGTTTATGGGGACAGCCCCAGCATTTT,CASSLWGQPQHF
TRBV18,many,TRBD2,TRBJ2-5,TGTGCCAGCACTCTAGCGGGGGAAGAGACCCAGTACTTC,CASTLAGEETQYF
TRBV18,many,NA,TRBJ1-4,TGTGCCAGCTCGCGTACAGGGGAAAAACTGTTTTTT,CASSRTGEKLFF
TRBV20-1,many,NA,TRBJ1-1,TGCAGTGCTAGGGGGGACATGAACACTGAAGCTTTCTTT,CSARGDMNTEAFF
TRBV7-2,many,NA,TRBJ2-3,TGTGCCAGCAGCTTAACGACCGCAGATACGCAGTATTTT,CASSLTTADTQYF
TRBV29-1,NA,TRBD1,TRBJ1-2,TGCAGCGTCGCGACAGGGGGCAGGGGCTACACCTTC,CSVATGGRGYTF
TRBV5-5,few,TRBD2,TRBJ2-5,TGTGCCAGCAGCGCCGGGACTAGCGGGGGCTTACACCAAGAGACCCAGTACTTC,CASSAGTSGGLHQETQYF
TRBV4-1,NA,TRBD2,TRBJ2-5,TGCGCCAGCAGCCAATCCCCCCCCAGCGGGGCAAACTACTACCGCCAAGAGACCCAGTACTTC,CASSQSPPSGANYYRQETQYF
TRBV5-1,few,TRBD1,TRBJ2-3,TGCGCCAGCAGCCCGAGAGGGGGCGCGCCCACAGATACGCAGTATTTT,CASSPRGGAPTDTQYF
TRBV5-5,NA,TRBD2,TRBJ2-3,TGTGCCAGCAGTTTGTTCGGGACTAGGGGGGATACGCAGTATTTT,CASSLFGTRGDTQYF
TRBV3-1,NA,NA,TRBJ1-5,TGTGCCAGCAGCCAGAATCGGGCTGGTCAGCCCCAGCATTTT,CASSQNRAGQPQHF
TRBV5-6,NA,NA,TRBJ2-5,TGTGCCAGCAGCTTGTGGAGCGGTGAGACCCAGTACTTC,CASSLWSGETQYF
TRBV19,few,NA,TRBJ1-1,TGTGCCACCGGGAGGAACACTGAAGCTTTCTTT,CATGRNTEAFF
TRBV29-1,few,TRBD2,TRBJ2-1,TGCAGCGTTGTTGCACTAGCGGGGGGTAATGAGCAGTTCTTC,CSVVALAGGNEQFF
TRBV2,many,NA,TRBJ1-3,TGTGCCAGCAGCAGGGACATCTCTGGAAACACCATATATTTT,CASSRDISGNTIYF
TRBV5-1,NA,NA,TRBJ1-6,TGCGCCAGCAGCTTGGACAGGTTTTATAATTCACCCCTCCACTTT,CASSLDRFYNSPLHF
TRBV10-3,NA,TRBD1,TRBJ1-3,TGTGCCATCAGCTCTACAGGGGGAGACTCTGGAAACACCATATATTTT,CAISSTGGDSGNTIYF
TRBV7-2,few,TRBD1,TRBJ2-5,TGTGCCAGCAGCTTCCGACAGGGTGCAGAGACCCAGTACTTC,CASSFRQGAETQYF
TRBV5-1,many,NA,TRBJ2-6,TGCGCCAGCAGCCCGGACCCCTCTGGGGCCAACGTCCTGACTTTC,CASSPDPSGANVLTF
TRBV5-1,few,NA,TRBJ2-4,TGCGCCAGCAGCTTAGCGGGTCCTCCCAGGAACATTCAGTACTTC,CASSLAGPPRNIQYF
TRBV7-9,many,NA,TRBJ2-3,TGTGCCAGCAGCTTAGTAGGGGCAGATACGCAGTATTTT,CASSLVGADTQYF
TRBV6-2/TRBV6-3,few,TRBD2,TRBJ2-5,TGTGCCAGCACCCCGGGACTACGGAAAGAGACCCAGTACTTC,CASTPGLRKETQYF
TRBV7-9,NA,TRBD2,TRBJ2-5,TGTGCCAGCAGCTTAGGGACGGCGGGAGCAGGGACCCAGTACTTC,CASSLGTAGAGTQYF
TRBV28,few,NA,TRBJ1-6,TGTGCCACCGTCTGGGGGTCCTATAATTCACCCCTCCACTTT,CATVWGSYNSPLHF
TRBV20-1,few,NA,TRBJ1-1,TGCAGTGCTGCAAGGAACACTGAAGCTTTCTTT,CSAARNTEAFF
TRBV4-1,few,NA,TRBJ1-2,TGCGCCAGCAGCCAACCCGAAATTTATGGCTACACCTTC,CASSQPEIYGYTF
TRBV7-2,NA,TRBD1,TRBJ1-1,TGTGCCAGCAGCTTATCCGGACAGGGAAGCGAAGCTTTCTTT,CASSLSGQGSEAFF
TRBV7-3,NA,NA,TRBJ2-5,TGTGCCACCTCGGGGACGGGGCAAGAGACCCAGTACTTC,CATSGTGQETQYF
TRBV20-1,many,NA,TRBJ2-4,TGCAGTGCGCACTTTATGGGCGCGGACATTCAGTACTTC,CSAHFMGADIQYF
TRBV7-2,NA,NA,TRBJ2-1,TGTGCCAGCAGCTTAGCGGGGTGGGGAGGTGAGCAGTTCTTC,CASSLAGWGGEQFF
TRBV7-8,few,TRBD1,TRBJ2-5,TGTGCCAGCAGCCCGGACAGGGGAAAGACCCAGTACTTC,CASSPDRGKTQYF
TRBV20-1,NA,NA,TRBJ2-5,TGCAGTGCCGTTCCGGGGGGCCCCCAAGAGACCCAGTACTTC,CSAVPGGPQETQYF
TRBV2,many,NA,TRBJ2-1,TGTGCCAGCAGTGAGTTAACTAGCCCGTACAATGAGCAGTTCTTC,CASSELTSPYNEQFF
TRBV12-3/TRBV12-4,NA,TRBD2,TRBJ2-2,TGTGCCAGCAGTCCTATTCGGGGGGGCCCGAACACCGGGGAGCTGTTTTTT,CASSPIRGGPNTGELFF
TRBV5-6,few,TRBD1,TRBJ1-2,TGTGCCAGCAGCTTGGGACAGGGGGCCTTTGTTACCTTC,CASSLGQGAFVTF